This entry lists 18 T cell receptor beta chains sequenced from one sample in a study of blood T cell repertoires in COVID-19. Profiling relied on immunoSEQ multiplex PCR, and the TCRdb table lists in-frame clones only, not all of them. This table holds fewer than 200,000 clones, just under 85% found once. Input material: peripheral blood. All receptors come from a man between 40 and 49 years old who had recovered from COVID-19.

The sample holds one count of this clone. The chain carries TRBV7-9 and TRBJ1-1; D gene ambiguous. The CDR3 contains 14 residues. CDR1 is SEHNR, CDR2 FQNEAQ, per germline (reference sequence). V was shortened by 4 bases and J by 5 bases, with 14 bases between the two germline ends. The CDR3 is CASSSRLLGTEAFF. CDR3 in DNA: TGTGCCAGCAGCTCCCGACTCCTCGGGACTGAAGCTTTCTTT.

The chain joins TRBV18 to TRBJ1-2; D is ambiguous. Looked up from germline, CDR1 is KGHSH and CDR2 is LQKENI. The CDR3 is 14 amino acids. The germline V and J ends were trimmed by 0 bases and 3 bases, with 8 bases remaining between them. CDR3 amino acids: CASSPPGLDYGYTF. The DNA for the CDR3 is TGTGCCAGCTCACCACCGGGCCTTGACTATGGCTACACCTTC.

The CDR3: CASMVEGAYNEQFF. CDR3 nucleotide sequence: TGTGCCAGTATGGTGGAGGGAGCCTACAATGAGCAGTTCTTC. This sequence joins TRBV19 and TRBJ2-1, with a tentative D call TRBD2 (6 bases). The CDR3 sequence is 14 residues long. Trimming removed 7 bases from V and 2 bases from J, with 12 bases in between. CDR1 is LNHDA, CDR2 SQIVND, per germline (reference sequence).

A few counts support this clone. The J gene is TRBJ1-4, the V gene TRBV7-2; TRBD1 might be the D (6 bases). The V end lost 5 bases, the J end lost 8 bases, and 15 bases lay between the germline ends. This CDR3 comprises 14 residues. Germline V CDR1 and CDR2: SGHTA, FQGNSA. The CDR3 nucleotides read TGTGCCAGCAGCCCTACAGGGCCTAGCGAAAAACTGTTTTTT. It is translated as CASSPTGPSEKLFF.

The chain uses TRBV19 and TRBJ1-1; 9 bases fit TRBD1. The CDR3 extends over 18 amino acids. After removal of 3 bases from V and 4 bases from J, the junction contained 15 bases not matched to a gene. CDR1 LNHDA and CDR2 SQIVND come from the germline V gene (reference sequence). The CDR3 sequence: CASSMGTGKRGRGTEAFF. The CDR3 DNA sequence: TGTGCCAGTAGTATGGGGACAGGGAAGAGGGGTCGGGGCACTGAAGCTTTCTTT.

V and J are TRBV9 and TRBJ1-3; no clear D gene. Germline assignment: CDR1 SGDLS and CDR2 YYNGEE. The CDR3 spans 14 residues. Trimming left V 0 bases short and J 2 bases short, with 6 bases between. The CDR3 sequence is CASSVEPAGNTIYF. The DNA for the CDR3 is TGTGCCAGCAGCGTAGAGCCGGCTGGAAACACCATATATTTT.

The chain uses TRBV9 and TRBJ1-2, with D possibly TRBD1 on 5 matching bases. This CDR3 is built from 14 residues. Trimming removed 4 bases at V and 7 bases at J, with 17 bases between. Germline V gene data show CDR1 as SGDLS and CDR2 as YYNGEE. For the CDR3, the DNA is TGTGCCAGCAGCCCGGGTGGGGCTTCCGTTGGCTACACCTTC. This translates into CASSPGGASVGYTF.

This chain connects TRBV6-2 or TRBV6-3 to TRBJ2-1, with 9 bases fitting TRBD2. The CDR3 runs to 16 residues. With V trimmed by 4 bases and J by 0 bases, 4 bases remained unmatched. The V gene's germline CDR1 is MNHEY and CDR2 SVGEGT. CDR3 sequence (DNA): TGTGCCAGCAGTTCGCTAGCGGGATCCTCCTACAATGAGCAGTTCTTC. This sequence encodes CASSSLAGSSYNEQFF.

Only a few counts were recorded for this clone. This chain joins TRBV10-3 and TRBJ2-7, with TRBD2 matching over 11 bases. Trimming cost V 0 bases and J 2 bases; bases outside gene matches: 6. Germline CDR1 and CDR2: ENHRY and SYGVKD. CDR3 length: 17 residues. DNA for the CDR3: TGTGCCATCAGTGAGTCAGATGGGACTAGCGGTGCCTACGAGCAGTACTTC. Protein sequence: CAISESDGTSGAYEQYF.

A remark on this clone: The sample holds other DNA sequences that translate to the same CDR3. The rearrangement links TRBV28 to TRBJ1-3; D remains ambiguous. Trimming left V 3 bases short and J 0 bases short, with 6 bases between. Germline assignment: CDR1 MDHEN and CDR2 SYDVKM. The CDR3 is 14 residues long. The CDR3 region has the DNA TGTGCCAGCAGTTTTGGTAGCTCTGGAAACACCATATATTTT. Translation: CASSFGSSGNTIYF. Drawing the rest from reference TRBV28 and TRBJ1-3, the complete variable domain is DVKVTQSSRYLVKRTGEKVFLECVQDMDHENMFWYRQDPGLGLRLIYFSYDVKMKEKGDIPEGYSVSREKKERFSLILESASTNQTSMYLCASSFGSSGNTIYFGEGSWLTVV.

This clone has just a few counts. J is TRBJ2-1 and V is TRBV5-5; D perhaps matches TRBD2 (6 bases). Trimming shortened V by 5 bases and J by 4 bases, and 16 bases separated the two germline ends. Germline lookup yields CDR1 SGHKS and CDR2 YYEKEE (reference sequence). The CDR3 is 15 residues long. The CDR3 is CASSYGGTAYNEQFF. In nucleotides, the CDR3 is TGTGCCAGCAGTTATGGCGGGACTGCTTACAATGAGCAGTTCTTC.

V gene TRBV12-3 or TRBV12-4 combines with J gene TRBJ2-5; 8 bases agree with TRBD2. V lost 6 bases and J lost 7; bases outside the gene matches: 7. CDR3 length: 13 amino acids. CDR3 nucleotide sequence: TGTGCCAGCAGCCGAGCGGGAGTTGGGACCCAGTACTTC. Protein: CASSRAGVGTQYF.

The J gene is TRBJ2-7, the V gene TRBV28, with 13 bases identical to TRBD2. Germline V gene data show CDR1 as MDHEN and CDR2 as SYDVKM. The length of the CDR3 is 15 residues. V trimming: 4 bases; J trimming: 5 bases; junction bases outside the gene matches: 5. The CDR3, as DNA: TGTGCCAGCAGTTCCGGACTAGCGGGAGTCGACGAGCAGTACTTC. Translated, it gives CASSSGLAGVDEQYF. The entire variable domain, with the rest obtained from reference TRBV28 and TRBJ2-7, is as follows: DVKVTQSSRYLVKRTGEKVFLECVQDMDHENMFWYRQDPGLGLRLIYFSYDVKMKEKGDIPEGYSVSREKKERFSLILESASTNQTSMYLCASSSGLAGVDEQYFGPGTRLTVT.

The CDR3, as DNA: TGTGCCTGGAGTAAAGGGACTAGCTCGAACACCGGGGAGCTGTTTTTT. Encoded protein: CAWSKGTSSNTGELFF. The chain couples TRBV30 to TRBJ2-2; TRBD2 aligns across 9 bases. Germline V gene data show CDR1 as GTSNPN and CDR2 as SVGIG (reference sequence). This CDR3 has 16 amino acids. V dropped 2 bases and J dropped 0; count of bases not matched to a gene: 4.

The rearrangement uses TRBV6-5 and TRBJ1-6, with TRBD1 matching over 7 bases. CDR1 MNHEY and CDR2 SVGAGI come from the germline V gene. The CDR3 consists of 13 residues. Trimming cost V 5 bases and J 8 bases; bases outside gene matches: 3. In DNA, the CDR3 is TGTGCCAGCAGTCAAACAGGGGATTCACCCCTCCACTTT. It codes for CASSQTGDSPLHF.

This clone was detected only once. The V gene is TRBV7-6, the J gene TRBJ2-5; D ambiguous. Germline V gene sequence: CDR1 SGHVS, CDR2 FNYEAQ. Trimming shortened V by 1 base and J by 1 base, and 7 bases separated the two germline ends. The CDR3 covers 14 residues. The CDR3 DNA sequence: TGTGCCAGCAGCTTAGGCCAGTTCCAAGAGACCCAGTACTTC. Translation gives CASSLGQFQETQYF. Filled out from reference TRBV7-6 and TRBJ2-5, the complete variable domain reads GAGVSQSPRYKVTKRGQDVALRCDPISGHVSLYWYRQALGQGPEFLTYFNYEAQQDKSGLPNDRFSAERPEGSISTLTIQRTEQRDSAMYRCASSLGQFQETQYFGPGTRLLVL.

The V and J genes are TRBV4-3 and TRBJ1-4; D remains ambiguous. Per the germline V gene, CDR1 is LGHNA and CDR2 is YSLEER. The CDR3 is made up of 13 amino acids. The V end lost 3 bases, the J end lost 7 bases, and 9 bases lay between the germline ends. DNA for the CDR3: TGCGCCAGCAGCCACCAAACGGGTGAAAAACTGTTTTTT. Translation: CASSHQTGEKLFF.

The V gene is TRBV9, the J gene TRBJ2-7, with a weak D call TRBD1 (6 bases). The CDR3 is made up of 15 amino acids. The V end lost 2 bases, the J end lost 1 base, and 13 bases lay between the germline ends. CDR1 SGDLS and CDR2 YYNGEE come from the germline V gene. The CDR3 DNA reads TGTGCCAGCAGCGTTTCTGAAGGGGGATCCTACGAGCAGTACTTC. It translates to CASSVSEGGSYEQYF.